The sequence of this T cell receptor (beta chain) was determined in a study of Ad26.COV2.S vaccination and SARS-CoV-2 variants. For the study at large: Of the COV1001 trial arms, the Ad26.COV2.S arm included the donor. Recipients of Ad26.COV2.S got it intramuscularly, once or twice 56 days apart. General observations from the study: Post-vaccination breadth of spike-specific CD8+ and CD4+ T cell responses was reportedly substantial.

Profiled with immunoSEQ multiplex PCR; TCRdb holds only in-frame clones, not every one. The table has about 470,000 clones, about 92% seen once. Sample treatment: around 19 received Ad26.COV2.S at low or high dose, single or two shots; roughly five received placebo; per-sample allocation not given. Samples came from day 63 after the first vaccine or placebo injection. A Boston donor was an adult aged 18-55 years. Regarding this clone: Its specificity is not known.

Sequences were derived from peripheral blood, sampled in a trial of Ad26.COV2.S vaccine versus placebo. This TCR was sampled from a person aged 18-60 years who received the Ad26.COV2.S COVID-19 vaccine or a placebo.

The CDR3 DNA follows: TGCGCCAGCAGCCCCTCGGGAGGTTTGGACACCGGGGAGCTGTTTTTT. Translated: CASSPSGGLDTGELFF. The chain uses TRBV4-3 and TRBJ2-2; 7 nucleotides match TRBD2. The CDR3 contains 16 residues. Germline V gene sequence: CDR1 LGHNA, CDR2 YSLEER. V shed 4 bases and J 3 bases; nucleotides not matched to a gene: 8.